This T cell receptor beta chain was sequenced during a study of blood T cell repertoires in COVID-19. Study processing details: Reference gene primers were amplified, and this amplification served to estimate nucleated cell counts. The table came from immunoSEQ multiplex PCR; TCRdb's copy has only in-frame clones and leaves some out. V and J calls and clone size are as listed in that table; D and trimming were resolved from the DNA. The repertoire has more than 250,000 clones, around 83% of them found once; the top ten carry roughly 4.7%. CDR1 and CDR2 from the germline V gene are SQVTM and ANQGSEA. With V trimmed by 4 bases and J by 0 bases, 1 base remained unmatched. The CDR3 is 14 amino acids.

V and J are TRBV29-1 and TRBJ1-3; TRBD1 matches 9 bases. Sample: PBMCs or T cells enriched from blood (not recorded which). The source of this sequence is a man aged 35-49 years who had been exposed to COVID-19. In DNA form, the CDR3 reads TGCAGCGTTGCGGGACAGGGCTCTGGAAACACCATATATTTT. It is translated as CSVAGQGSGNTIYF.